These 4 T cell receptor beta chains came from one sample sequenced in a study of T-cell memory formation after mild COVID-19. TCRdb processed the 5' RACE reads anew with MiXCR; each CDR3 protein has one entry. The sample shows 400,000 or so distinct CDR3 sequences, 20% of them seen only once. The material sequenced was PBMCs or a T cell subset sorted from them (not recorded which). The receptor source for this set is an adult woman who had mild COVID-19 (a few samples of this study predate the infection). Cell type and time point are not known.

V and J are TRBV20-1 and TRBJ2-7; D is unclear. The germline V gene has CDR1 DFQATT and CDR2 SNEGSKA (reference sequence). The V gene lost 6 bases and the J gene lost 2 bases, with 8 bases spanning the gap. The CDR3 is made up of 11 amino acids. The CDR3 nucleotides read TGCAGTGCGGCCCGCCCCTACGAGCAGTACTTC. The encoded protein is CSAARPYEQYF.

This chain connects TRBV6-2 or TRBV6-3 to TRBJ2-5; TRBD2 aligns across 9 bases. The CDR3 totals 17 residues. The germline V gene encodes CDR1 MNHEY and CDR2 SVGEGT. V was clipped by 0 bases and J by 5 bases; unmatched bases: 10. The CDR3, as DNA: TGTGCCAGCAGTTACTCGATAGTTAGCGGGGGTCTCGAGACCCAGTACTTC. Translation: CASSYSIVSGGLETQYF.

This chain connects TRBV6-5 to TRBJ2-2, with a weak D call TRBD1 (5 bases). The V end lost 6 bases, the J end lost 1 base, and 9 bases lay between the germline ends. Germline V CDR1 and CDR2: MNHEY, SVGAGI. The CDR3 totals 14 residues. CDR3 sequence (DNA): TGTGCCAGCAGGCGGACATGGAACACCGGGGAGCTGTTTTTT. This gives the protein CASRRTWNTGELFF.

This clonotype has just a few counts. The CDR3 coding sequence is TGTGCCAGCAGTTCCTCAAGCTATGGCTACACCTTC. The encoded protein is CASSSSSYGYTF. The rearrangement uses TRBV7-9 and TRBJ1-2; D gene unclear. The ends were cut back, 6 bases at V and 4 bases at J, with 9 bases in the middle. The CDR3 is made up of 12 amino acids. Germline V gene data show CDR1 as SEHNR and CDR2 as FQNEAQ (reference sequence).